These 27 T cell receptor beta chains came from one sample sequenced in a study of blood T cell repertoires in COVID-19. Libraries were prepared by immunoSEQ multiplex PCR; TCRdb keeps only in-frame clonotypes and omits some of them. The sample carries tens of thousands of clones, 70% to 80% recorded once. Sequenced material: peripheral blood. These receptors were collected from a man in his fifties or sixties with active or convalescent COVID-19.

V is TRBV27 and J is TRBJ2-7; D uncertain. Germline CDR1 MNHEY, CDR2 SMNVEV (reference sequence). The ends were cut back, 3 bases at V and 3 bases at J, with 9 bases in the middle. CDR3 length: 13 residues. The CDR3 DNA reads as TGTGCCAGCAGTTTGTGGCTAGGCTACGAGCAGTACTTC. It yields the protein CASSLWLGYEQYF.

J is TRBJ2-7 and V is TRBV5-1; 7 bases map to TRBD1. The CDR3 is 13 residues long. Trimming cost V 7 bases and J 8 bases; bases outside gene matches: 12. Germline V lookup: CDR1 SGHRS, CDR2 YFSETQ. This chain's CDR3 is CASVGQAPGQQYF. The CDR3 bases are TGCGCCAGCGTCGGACAGGCCCCGGGCCAGCAGTACTTC.

The V and J genes are TRBV9 and TRBJ2-7, with TRBD2 identical over 7 bases. CDR3 length: 13 residues. V trimming: 0 bases; J trimming: 5 bases; junction bases outside the gene matches: 2. The V gene's germline CDR1 is SGDLS and CDR2 YYNGEE. CDR3 DNA sequence: TGTGCCAGCAGCGTAGTGGGAGGGGACGAGCAGTACTTC. Amino acids: CASSVVGGDEQYF.

The sample holds a few counts of this clone. The chain uses TRBV27 and TRBJ2-6; D gene uncertain. Trimming shortened V by 3 bases and J by 2 bases, and 8 bases separated the two germline ends. The CDR3 has 15 amino acids. Germline V gives CDR1 MNHEY, CDR2 SMNVEV (reference sequence). CDR3 coding DNA: TGTGCCAGCAGTTTTTTTGCGACTGGGGCCAACGTCCTGACTTTC. Translated, it gives CASSFFATGANVLTF.

Concerning this clone itself: Being one base from a much bigger clone, this may be a read error. This chain links TRBV19 with TRBJ1-1; D may be TRBD1 (6 bases). Germline assignment: CDR1 LNHDA and CDR2 SQIVND (reference sequence). CDR3 length: 13 residues. CDR3 residues: CPRHGGEGGAAFF. In DNA, the CDR3 is TGTCCCCGCCATGGGGGGGAGGGGGGGGCAGCTTTCTTT.

The chain couples TRBV9 to TRBJ2-3, with TRBD2 as a possible D gene (5 bases). The CDR3 length is 15 residues. The V gene's germline CDR1 is SGDLS and CDR2 YYNGEE. V lost 3 bases and J lost 3, with 14 bases in between. Written as DNA, the CDR3 is TGTGCCAGCAGCGACCCATTAGGAGGAACAGATACGCAGTATTTT. Its translation: CASSDPLGGTDTQYF.

This clone was recorded at least ten times. The V and J genes are TRBV7-9 and TRBJ2-7; TRBD1 is a possible D gene (5 bases). Germline loops: CDR1 SEHNR, CDR2 FQNEAQ (reference sequence). There are 12 residues in the CDR3. Trimming pared 5 bases from V and 4 bases from J, leaving 9 bases between. This CDR3 is CASSLPGYEQYF. The CDR3 coding sequence is TGTGCCAGCAGCCTACCAGGGTACGAGCAGTACTTC.

The chain uses TRBV18 and TRBJ2-5, with D maybe TRBD2 (5 bases). CDR1 is KGHSH and CDR2 is LQKENI in the germline V gene. V lost 3 bases to trimming and J lost 4 bases, with 9 bases between them. The CDR3 is made up of 13 amino acids. The CDR3 spells CASSPGLRETQYF. CDR3 coding DNA: TGTGCCAGCTCACCTGGACTGAGAGAGACCCAGTACTTC.

The chain recombines TRBV5-6 with TRBJ1-1; unclear D gene. CDR3 length: 14 amino acids. Trimming removed 0 bases at V and 5 bases at J, with 11 bases between. Germline V CDR1 and CDR2: SGHDT, YYEEEE. The CDR3 nucleotides are TGTGCCAGCAGCTTGGGTGGGCCTGGGACTGAAGCTTTCTTT. It translates to CASSLGGPGTEAFF. The full variable domain, with the rest looked up from reference TRBV5-6 and TRBJ1-1, is DAGVTQSPTHLIKTRGQQVTLRCSPKSGHDTVSWYQQALGQGPQFIFQYYEEEERQRGNFPDRFSGHQFPNYSSELNVNALLLGDSALYLCASSLGGPGTEAFFGQGTRLTVV.

This clone showed up just once. The V and J genes are TRBV6-4 and TRBJ1-2, with 7 bases aligning to TRBD1. V was pared by 3 bases and J by 6 bases, with 7 bases of the junction left unmatched. Looked up from germline, CDR1 is MRHNA and CDR2 is SNTAGT. This CDR3 comprises 14 residues. CDR3 residues: CASSERPGGDGYTF. The CDR3 coding sequence is TGTGCCAGCAGTGAAAGGCCAGGGGGAGATGGCTACACCTTC.

The chain joins TRBV7-6 to TRBJ2-1; TRBD2 agrees at 7 bases. Germline assignment: CDR1 SGHVS and CDR2 FNYEAQ. Trimming removed 3 bases from V and 0 bases from J; junction bases left unmatched: 14. CDR3 length: 19 amino acids. CDR3 sequence: CASSFQPPAGDDSYNEQFF. CDR3 bases: TGTGCCAGCAGCTTCCAGCCACCGGCGGGAGACGACTCCTACAATGAGCAGTTCTTC. The whole variable domain, remainder taken from reference TRBV7-6 and TRBJ2-1, is GAGVSQSPRYKVTKRGQDVALRCDPISGHVSLYWYRQALGQGPEFLTYFNYEAQQDKSGLPNDRFSAERPEGSISTLTIQRTEQRDSAMYRCASSFQPPAGDDSYNEQFFGPGTRLTVL.

V is TRBV7-2 and J is TRBJ2-7; the D gene is possibly TRBD2 (7 bases). The V end lost 3 bases, the J end lost 2 bases, and 20 bases lay between the germline ends. CDR1 and CDR2 (germline): SGHTA, FQGNSA. The CDR3 length is 17 residues. The CDR3 DNA is TGTGCCAGCAGCTTGGGGGCGTGGGAGCGGGGAGCCTACGAGCAGTACTTC. This encodes CASSLGAWERGAYEQYF.

This chain joins TRBV25-1 and TRBJ1-4; D is unresolved. V gave up 3 bases and J gave up 7 bases, with 15 bases separating them. The CDR3 has 15 amino acids. Germline CDR1 and CDR2: MGHDK and SYGVNS. The CDR3 nucleotides read TGTGCCAGCAGTGACCCTATGTCTAGCGGTGAAAAACTGTTTTTT. It specifies CASSDPMSSGEKLFF.

V gene TRBV5-1 combines with J gene TRBJ1-1; 9 positions match TRBD1. J was trimmed by 0 bases and V by 4 bases; bases with no gene match: 10. The CDR3 spans 17 residues. Per germline, CDR1 SGHRS and CDR2 YFSETQ. The CDR3 DNA is TGCGCCAGCAGCCCTAGGGGACAGGGAATCATGAACACTGAAGCTTTCTTT. The encoded protein is CASSPRGQGIMNTEAFF.

The V gene is TRBV5-1, the J gene TRBJ1-4; the match to TRBD1 covers 7 bases. The CDR3 has 13 residues. Germline assignment: CDR1 SGHRS and CDR2 YFSETQ. Trimming at V came to 0 bases and at J to 7 bases, leaving 0 bases not matched to a gene. DNA for the CDR3: TGCGCCAGCAGCTTGGGGGACAGTGAAAAACTGTTTTTT. Its protein product is CASSLGDSEKLFF.

CDR3 in amino acids: CASSNSGTGSEKLFF. CDR3 coding DNA: TGTGCCAGCAGTAATTCCGGGACAGGGAGTGAAAAACTGTTTTTT. V is TRBV27 and J is TRBJ1-4; 9 bases fit TRBD1. CDR3 length: 15 amino acids. Germline loops: CDR1 MNHEY, CDR2 SMNVEV (reference sequence). With 5 bases clipped from V and 7 bases from J, the junction kept 8 bases outside the gene matches. Based on the CDR3 plus reference TRBV27 and TRBJ1-4, the full variable domain is EAQVTQNPRYLITVTGKKLTVTCSQNMNHEYMSWYRQDPGLGLRQIYYSMNVEVTDKGDVPEGYKVSRKEKRNFPLILESPSPNQTSLYFCASSNSGTGSEKLFFGSGTQLSVL.

The CDR3 here is CASSDRGRDIETQYF. The CDR3 coding sequence is TGTGCCAGCAGCGACAGGGGGAGGGATATAGAGACCCAGTACTTC. J is TRBJ2-5 and V is TRBV5-5; TRBD1 aligns across 9 bases. Germline V CDR1 and CDR2: SGHKS, YYEKEE (reference sequence). The CDR3 length is 15 residues. Losses at the gene ends were 4 bases for V and 4 bases for J; bases not matched to a gene: 8.

The rearrangement uses TRBV30 and TRBJ2-7; a possible D gene is TRBD1 (5 bases). This CDR3 contains 12 residues. Trimming stripped 0 bases from V and 6 bases from J, with 9 bases between. Germline V gene sequence: CDR1 GTSNPN, CDR2 SVGIG (reference sequence). Here the CDR3 reads CAWSVSRGEQYF. The CDR3 coding sequence is TGTGCCTGGAGTGTATCAAGGGGCGAGCAGTACTTC.

This rearrangement joins TRBV12-3 or TRBV12-4 to TRBJ2-7; no reliable D call. V was clipped by 5 bases and J by 3 bases, with 5 bases between them. This CDR3 comprises 11 residues. The DNA for the CDR3 is TGTGCCAGCAGTAACAACTACGAGCAGTACTTC. Its protein is CASSNNYEQYF.

This chain joins TRBV27 and TRBJ1-6, with D unclear. Trimming took 3 bases from V and 7 from J, leaving 10 bases between them. This CDR3 spans 14 amino acids. Looked up from germline, CDR1 is MNHEY and CDR2 is SMNVEV (reference sequence). The CDR3 spells CASSFFGNNSPLHF. Here the CDR3 DNA reads TGTGCCAGCAGTTTTTTCGGTAACAATTCACCCCTCCACTTT.

The chain employs TRBV6-2 or TRBV6-3 and TRBJ2-5; 8 nucleotides match TRBD2. Germline V lookup: CDR1 MNHEY, CDR2 SVGEGT. The CDR3 is 17 amino acids. J gave up 6 bases and V 0 bases, and 12 bases lay outside the gene matches. Here the CDR3 reads CASSYSPTSEGGKTQYF. CDR3 DNA: TGTGCCAGCAGTTACTCCCCGACTAGCGAAGGTGGTAAGACCCAGTACTTC.

Here the CDR3 reads CASSLGIRTATNEKLFF. CDR3 nucleotide sequence: TGTGCCAGCAGCTTAGGAATTAGGACAGCAACTAATGAAAAACTGTTTTTT. The J gene is TRBJ1-4, the V gene TRBV11-2; D is possibly TRBD1 (6 bases). From germline, CDR1 is SGHAT and CDR2 FQNNGV. Trimming shortened V by 1 base and J by 0 bases, and 12 bases separated the two germline ends. This CDR3 is 17 amino acids long.

This clone has only a few counts. This rearrangement joins TRBV5-1 to TRBJ2-2; 8 nucleotides line up with TRBD2. CDR1 is SGHRS, CDR2 YFSETQ, per germline. V was clipped by 4 bases and J by 5 bases; unmatched bases: 7. The CDR3 is 15 residues long. CDR3 loop: CASSEAGVGTGELFF. CDR3 nucleotides: TGCGCCAGCAGCGAAGCGGGAGTCGGTACCGGGGAGCTGTTTTTT.

This sequence joins TRBV2 and TRBJ1-5; D unresolved. The CDR3 loop spans 15 amino acids. Germline CDR1 reads SNHLY; CDR2 reads FYNNEI. V lost 0 bases to trimming and J lost 5 bases, with 11 bases between them. CDR3 sequence: CASSEARGIYQPQHF. CDR3 sequence (DNA): TGTGCCAGCAGTGAAGCCCGAGGGATTTATCAGCCCCAGCATTTT.

This chain connects TRBV5-1 to TRBJ1-4; D is undetermined. Trimming cost V 2 bases and J 0 bases, with 14 bases left between them. The germline V gene encodes CDR1 SGHRS and CDR2 YFSETQ. The CDR3 length is 17 residues. CDR3 amino acids: CASSFSHRSATNEKLFF. DNA for the CDR3: TGCGCCAGCAGCTTCAGCCACAGATCTGCAACTAATGAAAAACTGTTTTTT.

The chain carries TRBV6-6 and TRBJ2-7; a possible D gene is TRBD1 (5 bases). The CDR3 consists of 14 residues. The V gene's germline CDR1 is MNHNY and CDR2 SVGAGI (reference sequence). Trimming took off 5 bases at V and 4 bases at J, with 15 bases between the two ends. The DNA of the CDR3 is TGTGCCAGCAGTGGGGCCTCTCTAAGTTACGAGCAGTACTTC. Amino acid sequence: CASSGASLSYEQYF.

The count of this clone is one. The chain links TRBV27 to TRBJ2-4; D possibly corresponds to TRBD1 (6 bases). This CDR3 contains 14 residues. CDR1 and CDR2 from the germline V gene are MNHEY and SMNVEV (reference sequence). The germline V and J ends were trimmed by 3 bases and 2 bases, with 8 bases remaining between them. This CDR3 reads CASSFTGPKNIQYF. DNA for the CDR3: TGTGCCAGCAGTTTTACAGGGCCCAAAAACATTCAGTACTTC.